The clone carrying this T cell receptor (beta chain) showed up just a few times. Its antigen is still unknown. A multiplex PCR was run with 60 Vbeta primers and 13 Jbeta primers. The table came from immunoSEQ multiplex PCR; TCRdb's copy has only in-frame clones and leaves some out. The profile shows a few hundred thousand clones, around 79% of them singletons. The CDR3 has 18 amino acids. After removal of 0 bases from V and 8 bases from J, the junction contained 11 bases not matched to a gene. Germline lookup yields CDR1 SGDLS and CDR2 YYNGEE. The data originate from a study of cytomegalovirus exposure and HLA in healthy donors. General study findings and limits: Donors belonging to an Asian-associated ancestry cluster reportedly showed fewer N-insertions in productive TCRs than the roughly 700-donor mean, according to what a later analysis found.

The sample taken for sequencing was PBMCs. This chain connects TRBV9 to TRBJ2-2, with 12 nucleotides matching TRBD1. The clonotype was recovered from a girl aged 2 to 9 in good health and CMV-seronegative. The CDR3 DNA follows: TGTGCCAGCAGCGTAGGAGAGCCGGGACAGGGGGCGTGGGGGGAGCTGTTTTTT. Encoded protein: CASSVGEPGQGAWGELFF.